A selection of T cell receptor beta chains follows, all from one sample in a study of beta chain features in type 1 diabetes. TCRdb's table, derived via immunoSEQ multiplex PCR, lists solely in-frame clones and lacks some. The data contain about 360,000 clones, 10% to 15% of them singletons. Material for sequencing was naive CD4+ T cells from blood. These receptors were collected from a man in his late teens or twenties in good health. Each CDR3 is given with its conserved first and last residue. The D gene is left open where the match is weak. For some rows the clone size is stated as once, few or many, or as a class when expanded; others skip it.

NA	NA	TRBV19	TRBJ1-5	TGTGCCAGTAGTATAGGGTTAGGGGGCAATCAGCCCCAGCATTTT	CASSIGLGGNQPQHF
TRBD1	NA	TRBV7-2	TRBJ1-2	TGTGCCAGCAGCTACACAGGGGAGTCGAACTATGGCTACACCTTC	CASSYTGESNYGYTF
NA	NA	TRBV5-1	TRBJ2-1	TGCGCCAGCAGCTTGGGTATTAGCAATGAGCAGTTCTTC	CASSLGISNEQFF
NA	NA	TRBV4-2	TRBJ2-7	TGTGCCAGCAGCCAAGGTTACGAGCGGCTGAGCTCCTACGAGCAGTACTTC	CASSQGYERLSSYEQYF
TRBD1	NA	TRBV9	TRBJ2-7	TGTGCCAGCAGCTTCGGACAGGGGCCCTCCTACGAGCAGTACTTC	CASSFGQGPSYEQYF
NA	few	TRBV4-2	TRBJ1-3	TGTGCCAGCAGCCAAGTCAGCCGCGGCACTGGAAACACCATATATTTT	CASSQVSRGTGNTIYF
NA	NA	TRBV11-2	TRBJ1-4	TGTGCCAGCAGTTCTCCAGGGGTTGGTAATGAAAAACTGTTTTTT	CASSSPGVGNEKLFF
TRBD2	NA	TRBV10-3	TRBJ2-3	TGTGCCATCAGACCTGGGACTAACACAGATACGCAGTATTTT	CAIRPGTNTDTQYF
TRBD1	few	TRBV10-3	TRBJ1-2	TGTGCCATCAGTGGACAGGGGGCCTATGGCTACACCTTC	CAISGQGAYGYTF
NA	few	TRBV7-2	TRBJ2-5	TGTGCCAGCAGCAACAGGGAAAAAGAGACCCAGTACTTC	CASSNREKETQYF
TRBD1	NA	TRBV9	TRBJ1-2	TGTGCCAGCAGAGAAACCGGGACAGGGGACTATGGCTACACCTTC	CASRETGTGDYGYTF
NA	few	TRBV7-2	TRBJ1-2	TGTGCCAGCAGCTTAGCGGGGATGGCAGGGGCGAACTATGGCTACACCTTC	CASSLAGMAGANYGYTF
TRBD1	NA	TRBV9	TRBJ2-1	TGTGCCAGCAGCGCACGGACAGGGGAGGAGCAGTTCTTC	CASSARTGEEQFF
NA	few	TRBV5-1	TRBJ2-3	TGCGCCAGCAGCCCGGACATGAGATCCACAGATACGCAGTATTTT	CASSPDMRSTDTQYF
TRBD1	few	TRBV5-1	TRBJ1-1	TGCGCCAGCAGCTTCCAAGACAGGGGGCTCACTGAAGCTTTCTTT	CASSFQDRGLTEAFF
TRBD1	few	TRBV7-9	TRBJ2-3	TGTGCCAGCAGCTCGGGACAGGGCGGCACAGATACGCAGTATTTT	CASSSGQGGTDTQYF
TRBD1	few	TRBV28	TRBJ2-3	TGTGCCAGCAGAGCGGTCGGACAGGGGGGAACAGATACGCAGTATTTT	CASRAVGQGGTDTQYF
TRBD2	few	TRBV9	TRBJ2-5	TGTGCCAGCAGCGTAGTCCCGGGGGGAATCCAAGAGACCCAGTACTTC	CASSVVPGGIQETQYF
TRBD1	few	TRBV18	TRBJ2-5	TGTGCCAGCTCACCGAGGTTTGCCGGGACAGGGGCCCTCCAAGAGACCCAGTACTTC	CASSPRFAGTGALQETQYF
NA	few	TRBV11-2	TRBJ2-2	TGTGCCAGCAGCTTAGAGGGACATAGGTGGGAGAGAAACACCGGGGAGCTGTTTTTT	CASSLEGHRWERNTGELFF
NA	few	TRBV7-3	TRBJ1-2	TGTGCCAGCAGCTTAGAAGCAAACTATGGCTACACCTTC	CASSLEANYGYTF
NA	few	TRBV9	TRBJ2-3	TGTGCCAGCAGCGTAGTCGGCGGGACCGGGGCCTCAGATACGCAGTATTTT	CASSVVGGTGASDTQYF
NA	few	TRBV28	TRBJ2-7	TGTGCCAGCAGTTTCACTAACTCCTACGAGCAGTACTTC	CASSFTNSYEQYF
NA	NA	TRBV6-5	TRBJ2-7	TGTGCCAGCAGCCGGGACAAAGGGTACGAGCAGTACTTC	CASSRDKGYEQYF
TRBD1	few	TRBV5-1	TRBJ2-1	TGCGCCAGCAGCTATACAGGGGTCGGGGTTGGCGATGAGCAGTTCTTC	CASSYTGVGVGDEQFF
TRBD1	few	TRBV30	TRBJ2-7	TGTGCCTGGAGATCCACCGGGACAGGGGGCGAGCAGTACTTC	CAWRSTGTGGEQYF
TRBD1	few	TRBV18	TRBJ2-1	TGTGCCAGCTCAACCGACAGGGACAATGAGCAGTTCTTC	CASSTDRDNEQFF
TRBD2	few	TRBV11-3	TRBJ2-7	TGTGCCAGCAGCTTAAGGACTAGCGGGTCATCCGAGCAGTACTTC	CASSLRTSGSSEQYF
TRBD1	few	TRBV9	TRBJ2-1	TGTGCCAGCAGCGTGGTACAGGGGGCGAACAATGAGCAGTTCTTC	CASSVVQGANNEQFF
TRBD1	NA	TRBV18	TRBJ1-1	TGTGCCAGCTCACCAAGGACAGGGATCACTGAAGCTTTCTTT	CASSPRTGITEAFF
TRBD1	NA	TRBV28	TRBJ2-3	TGTGCCAGCATCTCTCCACAGGGGCTCACAGATACGCAGTATTTT	CASISPQGLTDTQYF
NA	NA	TRBV5-1	TRBJ2-5	TGCGCCAGCAGCTTAATCCCTCAAGCGGAGGGAGAGACCCAGTACTTC	CASSLIPQAEGETQYF
TRBD2	few	TRBV9	TRBJ2-1	TGTGCCAGCAGCGTAGGAGTTCTAGCGGCCCGGGGCAATGAGCAGTTCTTC	CASSVGVLAARGNEQFF
TRBD1	few	TRBV6-5	TRBJ2-7	TGTGCCAGCGCCGGGACAGCCTACGAGCAGTACTTC	CASAGTAYEQYF
NA	NA	TRBV5-1	TRBJ2-3	TGCGCCAGCAGCTTGGGACAGATCACAGATACGCAGTATTTT	CASSLGQITDTQYF
NA	few	TRBV10-2	TRBJ2-5	TGCGCCAGCAGTATGACATACCTAGAGACCCAGTACTTC	CASSMTYLETQYF
NA	NA	TRBV5-1	TRBJ1-2	TGCGCCAGCAGCTTGTTGCGGGGCTCCTATGGCTACACCTTC	CASSLLRGSYGYTF
TRBD1	NA	TRBV7-9	TRBJ1-5	TGTGCCAGCAGCCCGGACAGGGACAGCAATCAGCCCCAGCATTTT	CASSPDRDSNQPQHF
TRBD1	NA	TRBV7-6	TRBJ2-7	TGTGCCAGCAGCCAAGGGACAGGGGAGAGGAGGCAGTACTTC	CASSQGTGERRQYF
NA	few	TRBV5-1	TRBJ2-7	TGCGCCAGCAGCTTTTTACCGGGAGACTCCTACGAGCAGTACTTC	CASSFLPGDSYEQYF
NA	few	TRBV7-3	TRBJ1-1	TGTGCCAGCAGCTTACTCGGTACTAACACTGAAGCTTTCTTT	CASSLLGTNTEAFF
NA	NA	TRBV18	TRBJ2-3	TGTGCCAGCTCACCATTAAGCCCAACTGCGTCCACAGATACGCAGTATTTT	CASSPLSPTASTDTQYF
TRBD2	NA	TRBV29-1	TRBJ2-3	TGCAGCGTTGCGACTAGCGGGAGTTATAATACGCAGTATTTT	CSVATSGSYNTQYF
TRBD1	few	TRBV4-2	TRBJ1-4	TGTGCCAGCAGCCGCACCGGGACAGGGGGTACCAAACTGTTTTTT	CASSRTGTGGTKLFF
NA	many	TRBV15	TRBJ1-2	TGTGCCACCAGCGGCAGGGGCGATGGCTACACCTTC	CATSGRGDGYTF